Listed below are T cell receptor beta chains from one sample, sequenced in a study of neurological immune-mediated disorders. TCRdb redid the calling of the 5' RACE reads with MiXCR, one entry per CDR3 protein. Of approximately 82,000 distinct CDR3 sequences in the sample, 13% to 15% were seen once. Sequenced: PBMCs. These receptors came from a woman aged 50 to 65 in good health. Both conserved end residues are part of each CDR3. D genes are given only for firm matches. Not every row has a clone size; where given, it reads once, few, many or a size class.

j_gene,abundance,len,d_gene,v_gene,CDR3nt,CDR3aa
TRBJ2-7,NA,15,TRBD1,TRBV9,TGTGCCAGCAGCGTAGGTAGGGACAGAGTCTACGAGCAGTACTTC,CASSVGRDRVYEQYF
TRBJ2-1,many,13,NA,TRBV12-3/TRBV12-4,TGTGCCAGCAAGTCACAGTCCTACAATGAGCAGTTCTTC,CASKSQSYNEQFF
TRBJ1-1,many,15,NA,TRBV6-5,TGTGCCAGCAGTTCCAGGGTAGGGATGAACACTGAAGCTTTCTTT,CASSSRVGMNTEAFF
TRBJ2-1,many,14,NA,TRBV5-1,TGCGCCAGCAGCTTGGCATCGGCAGGGCATGAGCAGTTCTTC,CASSLASAGHEQFF
TRBJ1-1,many,14,NA,TRBV14,TGTGCCAGCAGCCTAAACCGGGCAGGGGACGACATTCGATTT,CASSLNRAGDDIRF
TRBJ2-1,NA,15,TRBD1,TRBV5-1,TGCGCCAGCAGCACGGGACAGGGACGGAAGTATGAGCAGTTCTTC,CASSTGQGRKYEQFF
TRBJ2-5,NA,17,TRBD2,TRBV5-8,TGTGCCAGCAGCTTGGGGGCAGCGGGAGCCCGGGGAGAGACCCAGTACTTC,CASSLGAAGARGETQYF
TRBJ1-5,many,14,NA,TRBV20-1,TGCAGTGCTGTAACCGGGGGGGGCAATCAGCCCCAGCATTTT,CSAVTGGGNQPQHF
TRBJ2-1,many,20,TRBD2,TRBV7-2,TGTGCCAGCAGTCCTAGAGTGGTAGCGGGGGGGCTCCGGTCCTACAATGAGCAGTTCTTC,CASSPRVVAGGLRSYNEQFF
TRBJ1-1,many,14,NA,TRBV3-1,TGTGCCAGCAGCCATGGGTCCAGGGGAAATGAAGCTTTCTTT,CASSHGSRGNEAFF
TRBJ2-7,many,14,NA,TRBV5-1,TGCGCCAGCAGCCCCCAGGACCACCGTAACGAGCAGTACTTC,CASSPQDHRNEQYF
TRBJ2-1,many,10,NA,TRBV25-1,TGTGCCAGCGGCCACAATGAGCAGTTCTTC,CASGHNEQFF
TRBJ2-3,NA,16,TRBD1,TRBV5-1,TGCGCCAGCAGCTTTCCAGCACAGGGGTCTACAAATACGCAGTCTTTT,CASSFPAQGSTNTQSF
TRBJ2-7,many,14,NA,TRBV5-1,TGCGCCAGCAGCTTGGGGACGGCCGTCTACGAGCAGTACTTC,CASSLGTAVYEQYF
TRBJ2-7,many,13,TRBD2,TRBV20-1,TGCAGTGCTAGGGCTAGCGGAACCTACGAGCAGTACTTC,CSARASGTYEQYF
TRBJ2-7,many,16,NA,TRBV24-1,TGTGCCACCAGTGATCCCTCCCGGGACAACTCCTACGAGCAGTACTTC,CATSDPSRDNSYEQYF
TRBJ1-1,many,16,NA,TRBV12-3/TRBV12-4,TGTGCCAGCAGTCTCTATGACGGGGAAGGCGACGCTGAAGCTTTCTTT,CASSLYDGEGDAEAFF
TRBJ1-1,once,14,TRBD1,TRBV12-3/TRBV12-4,TGTGCCAGCAGCGGACAGGTCGGTGTCACTGAAGCTTTCTTT,CASSGQVGVTEAFF
TRBJ1-2,many,14,NA,TRBV10-3,TGTGCCATCATGAAGAGCAGGGAAAGTGATGGCTACACCTTC,CAIMKSRESDGYTF
TRBJ2-5,NA,19,NA,TRBV7-8,TGTGCCAGCAGCATAACATTGTCATGGGTGCCTAGCGATCAAGAGACCCAGTACTTC,CASSITLSWVPSDQETQYF
TRBJ1-1,many,13,TRBD1,TRBV5-1,TGCGCCAGCGGCGACAGGGTGAGCACTGAAGCTTTCTTT,CASGDRVSTEAFF
TRBJ2-4,NA,16,TRBD2,TRBV7-2,TGTGCCAGCAGTGAGCGGGGGGGCCCCTGCAAAAACATTCAGTACTTC,CASSERGGPCKNIQYF
TRBJ1-3,many,17,NA,TRBV5-1,TGCGCCAGCAGCTTGGGGTCTCGGGACACTTCTGGAAACACCATATATTTT,CASSLGSRDTSGNTIYF
TRBJ2-7,few,16,TRBD2,TRBV5-1,TGCGCCAGCAGCTTGAGCGGGAGTCTAACCTACTACGAGCAGTACTTC,CASSLSGSLTYYEQYF
TRBJ2-5,few,12,NA,TRBV19,TGTGCCAGTAGTATGTTGGGGGGCCCAAGAACCTTC,CASSMLGGPRTF
TRBJ1-4,few,12,NA,TRBV6-6,TGTGCCAGCAGACACTCAGGGGAAAAACTGTTTTTT,CASRHSGEKLFF
TRBJ2-3,few,14,NA,TRBV28,TGTGCCAGCAGTTTGATAGGTAGCACAGATACGCAGTATTTT,CASSLIGSTDTQYF
TRBJ1-1,many,16,NA,TRBV5-1,TGCGCCAGCAGCTTGGGACTCCCCCGGGGGGACACTGAAGCTTTCTTT,CASSLGLPRGDTEAFF
TRBJ2-3,many,12,NA,TRBV7-8,TGTGCCAGCGGATTACTGGAGGACTGGCAGTATTTT,CASGLLEDWQYF
TRBJ2-1,many,14,NA,TRBV20-1,TGCAGTGCCCCTAGACAAGGGATTAACAATGAGCAGTTCTTC,CSAPRQGINNEQFF
TRBJ1-3,many,14,NA,TRBV5-1,TGCGCCAGCAGCCCCGGGGTCTCTGGAAACACCATATATTTT,CASSPGVSGNTIYF
TRBJ1-5,many,14,NA,TRBV20-1,TGCAGTGCTGGCTTTCGGGGGAACAATCAGCCCCAGCATTTT,CSAGFRGNNQPQHF
TRBJ2-3,many,19,TRBD2,TRBV4-1,TGCGCCAGCAGCCAACGCGGACTAGCGGGAGGTAATGGTCAAGATACGCAGTATTTT,CASSQRGLAGGNGQDTQYF
TRBJ2-5,many,16,TRBD2,TRBV3-1,TGTGCCAGCAGCCAAGCCTCCGGGACTATACAAGAGACCCAGTACTTC,CASSQASGTIQETQYF
TRBJ2-5,many,15,TRBD1,TRBV29-1,TGCAGCGTAGTTCCCGGGACAGGGAATCAAGAGACCCAGTACTTC,CSVVPGTGNQETQYF